The rows below give T cell receptor beta chains drawn from one sample of a study of T cells after yellow fever vaccination. Each CDR3 protein is one row after TCRdb ran MiXCR on the 5' RACE reads. The sample records approximately 600,000 distinct CDR3 sequences, 10% to 15% being singletons. Material: PBMCs, obtained on the day of the yellow fever booster vaccination. The source is a young man who received the YFV17D yellow fever vaccine. Both conserved end residues are part of each CDR3. Each record gives: J gene, V gene, D gene, clone size, CDR3 DNA, CDR3 protein. The D gene is left open where the match is weak. Some rows mark clone size as missing; the rest say once, few, many or name a class of expanded clone.

TRBJ2-7	TRBV11-2	TRBD2	NA	TGTGCCAGCAGCTTAATGGGGGGGTTCTACGAGCAGTACTTC	CASSLMGGFYEQYF
TRBJ2-7	TRBV6-5	NA	NA	TGTGCCAGCAGTTACTCCCTGCAGGAATGGAACGAGCAGTACTTC	CASSYSLQEWNEQYF
TRBJ2-3	TRBV7-2	TRBD1	few	TGTGCCAGCAGTTACCAGGGGGTCACAGATACGCAGTATTTT	CASSYQGVTDTQYF
TRBJ2-2	TRBV24-1	NA	NA	TGTGCCACCAGTGATTTGCCCGTGACTGAGAACACCGGGGAGCTGTTTTTT	CATSDLPVTENTGELFF
TRBJ2-6	TRBV20-1	NA	NA	TGCAGTGCTACTCAGACAGGCCTTAAGTCCGGGGCCAACGTCCTGACTTTC	CSATQTGLKSGANVLTF
TRBJ2-7	TRBV3-1	NA	many	TGTGCCAGCAGCCAAGATAGGTTCTACGAGCAGTACTTC	CASSQDRFYEQYF
TRBJ2-6	TRBV5-1	NA	NA	TGCGCCAGCAGCCCACAGTTGGGGGCAGGCACGGGTGGGGCCAACGTCCTGACTTTC	CASSPQLGAGTGGANVLTF
TRBJ2-1	TRBV29-1	NA	many	TGCAGCGTTGACCGGGACAATGGTTACAATGAGCAGTTCTTC	CSVDRDNGYNEQFF
TRBJ1-6	TRBV7-2	TRBD1	NA	TGTGCCAGCAGCTGGACAGGAGCTAATTCACCCCTCCACTTT	CASSWTGANSPLHF
TRBJ2-5	TRBV7-2	TRBD2	many	TGTGCCAGCAGCTTAGGACTAGCAGTTGAGACCCAGTACTTC	CASSLGLAVETQYF
TRBJ2-7	TRBV12-3/TRBV12-4	NA	NA	TGTGCCAGCAGTTTAGGAACTCAGGGAAAGCAGTACTTC	CASSLGTQGKQYF
TRBJ2-1	TRBV11-2	TRBD2	NA	TGTGCCAGCAGCTTTTTACCGGGACTAGCGGGATCCCCTGATGAGCAGTTCTTC	CASSFLPGLAGSPDEQFF
TRBJ1-6	TRBV12-3/TRBV12-4	NA	few	TGTGCCAGCAGTTTAACTATTGGAAATTCACCCCTCCACTTT	CASSLTIGNSPLHF
TRBJ2-3	TRBV9	TRBD2	few	TGTGCCAGCAGCGTAACTCCTCGGGGGACTAGCGGGAGTACAGATACGCAGTATTTT	CASSVTPRGTSGSTDTQYF
TRBJ2-7	TRBV30	NA	NA	TGTGCCTGGAGAGCCACAGCGTCCTACGAGCAGTACTTC	CAWRATASYEQYF
TRBJ1-3	TRBV12-3/TRBV12-4	NA	NA	TGTGCCAGCAGCACCGGGTCCTTCGGAAACACCATATATTTT	CASSTGSFGNTIYF
TRBJ2-1	TRBV7-9	NA	NA	TGTGCCAGCAGCTTAATGGGTGCGTCCCAGTTCTTC	CASSLMGASQFF
TRBJ1-1	TRBV24-1	TRBD1	few	TGTGCCACCAGTGAGACAGGGGACACTGAAGCTTTCTTT	CATSETGDTEAFF
TRBJ2-7	TRBV6-5	NA	once	TGTGCCAGCAGTTACCAACAGTATGAGGTGTACGAGCAGTACTTC	CASSYQQYEVYEQYF
TRBJ2-6	TRBV19	NA	NA	TGTGCCAGTAGTCGAACAGGGATAGGGGCCAACGTCCTGACTTTC	CASSRTGIGANVLTF
TRBJ1-6	TRBV27	NA	few	TGTGCCAGCAGGACGGAAGTCAGACCTTATTCACCCCTCCACTTT	CASRTEVRPYSPLHF
TRBJ2-5	TRBV7-8	NA	many	TGTGCCAGCAGCTTAGGTGGAGGGAGACAGCAAGAGACCCAGTACTTC	CASSLGGGRQQETQYF
TRBJ1-5	TRBV28	NA	few	TGTGCCAGCAGCCCGGACAACAATCAGCCCCAGCATTTT	CASSPDNNQPQHF
TRBJ2-7	TRBV6-1	TRBD2	NA	TGTGCCTCCCGCAGCGGGAAGAAGTACGAGCAGTACTTC	CASRSGKKYEQYF
TRBJ2-1	TRBV11-1	NA	few	TGTGCCAGCAGCTCCGCCCCCCTAGCGTCAGGGGAGTTCGATGAGCAGTTCTTC	CASSSAPLASGEFDEQFF
TRBJ2-7	TRBV5-1	NA	many	TGCGCCAGCAGCTTTTGGAGCTCCTACGAGCAGTACTTC	CASSFWSSYEQYF
TRBJ2-3	TRBV5-6	NA	NA	TGTGCCAGCAGCTTCACTCTCGAGGATACAGATACGCAGTATTTT	CASSFTLEDTDTQYF
TRBJ2-2	TRBV6-2/TRBV6-3	NA	many	TGTGCCAGCAGTTACGGTCCCACAGGGACCGGCGGGGAGCTGTTTTTT	CASSYGPTGTGGELFF
TRBJ1-2	TRBV12-3/TRBV12-4	TRBD1	NA	TGTGCCAGCAGTTCCCGGGGTTACAGGGGATTCTATGGCTACACCTTC	CASSSRGYRGFYGYTF
TRBJ1-5	TRBV10-2	NA	NA	TGCGCCAGCAGTGACCAACCCCAGCGTGGAAGCAATCAGCCCCAGCATTTT	CASSDQPQRGSNQPQHF
TRBJ2-3	TRBV7-2	TRBD2	few	TGTGCCAGCAGCTCCGTAGCGGGAGGAGTAGATACGCAGTATTTT	CASSSVAGGVDTQYF
TRBJ2-1	TRBV24-1	NA	once	TGTGCCACCAGTGATTGGGGCAGGGCGGCCAATGAGCAGTTCTTC	CATSDWGRAANEQFF
TRBJ2-5	TRBV6-1	NA	few	TGTGCCAGCCTGCGATTCCTGGCGGGCCAAGAGACCCAGTACTTC	CASLRFLAGQETQYF
TRBJ2-1	TRBV3-1	TRBD2	NA	TGTGCCAGCAGCCTCTTTCTAGCGGGAGACAATGAGCAGTTCTTC	CASSLFLAGDNEQFF
TRBJ2-3	TRBV24-1	NA	NA	TGTGCCACCAGTGATTCTAGGGGTTACACAGATACGCAGTATTTT	CATSDSRGYTDTQYF
TRBJ1-1	TRBV6-1	TRBD1	many	TGTGCCAGCAGTGAAGAGTCCTGGACAGGGAATGCTTTCTTT	CASSEESWTGNAFF
TRBJ1-3	TRBV7-2	TRBD1	few	TGTGCCAGCAGCTCGATCACAGGGGGTGACGGAAACACCATATATTTT	CASSSITGGDGNTIYF
TRBJ1-1	TRBV21-1	NA	NA	TGTGCCAGCAGCAAAGGTGTTAAAACAGGGGAGAAGACTGAAGCTTTCTTT	CASSKGVKTGEKTEAFF
TRBJ2-1	TRBV5-4	NA	NA	TGTGCCTGCAAAGAACGAGAGTCGAGGAATGAGCAGTTCTTC	CACKERESRNEQFF
TRBJ2-2	TRBV20-1	NA	NA	TGCAGTGCTCCCGGACGGTGGGACACCGGGGAGCTGTTTTTT	CSAPGRWDTGELFF
TRBJ2-5	TRBV11-2	NA	NA	TGTGCCAGCAGCTTAGAGAGGCGTAACCAAGAGACCCAGTACTTC	CASSLERRNQETQYF
TRBJ2-2	TRBV5-1	NA	few	TGCGCCAGCAGCTTGGCCGACAACACCGGGGAGCTGTTTTTT	CASSLADNTGELFF
TRBJ2-1	TRBV6-2/TRBV6-3	NA	NA	TGTGCCAGCAGAATGTGGGGTGGTTCTAATGAGCAGTTCTTC	CASRMWGGSNEQFF
TRBJ2-3	TRBV5-5	TRBD1	few	TGTGCCAGCAGCCCCTCGGGACAGGGCACAGATACGCAGTATTTT	CASSPSGQGTDTQYF